These T cell receptor beta chains were read from a single sample in a study of post-analysis software for immune sequencing data. TCRdb analysed the PCR reads with MiXCR anew, one entry per CDR3 protein. The sample has about half a million distinct CDR3 sequences, roughly 45% seen once; the top ten hold roughly an eighth. The sample comprised blood. These receptors came from a girl aged 5-17 years with multiple sclerosis. Each CDR3 is given with its conserved first and last residue. The D gene is left open where the match is weak. Not every row has a clone size; where given, it reads once, few, many or a size class.

abundance	v_gene	d_gene	j_gene	CDR3aa	CDR3nt
.	TRBV7-9	TRBD2	TRBJ2-7	CASSYGLSGILEQYF	TGTGCCAGCAGCTACGGACTAAGCGGGATTCTCGAGCAGTACTTC
.	TRBV12-3/TRBV12-4	.	TRBJ2-7	CASSWDLSSYEQYF	TGTGCCAGCAGTTGGGACCTTAGCTCCTACGAGCAGTACTTC
.	TRBV9	TRBD1	TRBJ1-5	CASSQQGDPNQPQHF	TGTGCCAGCAGCCAGCAGGGGGATCCTAATCAGCCCCAGCATTTT
.	TRBV4-2	.	TRBJ1-2	CASSQDFRLPIYGYTF	TGTGCCAGCAGCCAAGATTTTCGCCTCCCAATCTATGGCTACACCTTC
few	TRBV30	TRBD1	TRBJ1-1	CAWTTGGWITEAFF	TGTGCCTGGACTACAGGGGGCTGGATCACTGAAGCTTTCTTT
.	TRBV7-9	TRBD1	TRBJ2-5	CASSPRGPETQYF	TGTGCCAGCAGCCCCAGGGGGCCCGAGACCCAGTACTTC
.	TRBV27	.	TRBJ2-4	CASSSQTGFRQYF	TGTGCCAGCAGTTCGCAAACAGGGTTTAGGCAGTACTTC
few	TRBV24-1	TRBD2	TRBJ2-1	CATSDLSRERGEQFF	TGTGCCACCAGTGATTTGTCGCGGGAGCGGGGTGAGCAGTTCTTC
.	TRBV7-2	TRBD2	TRBJ2-7	CASSLNASGIYNEQYF	TGTGCCAGCAGCTTAAACGCTAGCGGAATCTACAATGAGCAGTACTTC
.	TRBV12-3/TRBV12-4	TRBD1	TRBJ1-2	CASSSALRGRGYGYTF	TGTGCCAGCAGTTCCGCCCTCAGGGGGCGCGGCTATGGCTACACCTTC
.	TRBV15	.	TRBJ1-2	CATSREVSGHGYTF	TGTGCCACCAGCAGAGAGGTTTCAGGGCATGGCTACACCTTC
few	TRBV29-1	.	TRBJ2-7	CSVVKAGSSYEQYF	TGCAGCGTTGTGAAGGCAGGCAGCTCCTACGAGCAGTACTTC
.	TRBV18	TRBD1	TRBJ1-2	CASSPPMDRGHGYTF	TGTGCCAGCTCACCGCCCATGGACAGGGGCCATGGCTACACCTTC
.	TRBV28	.	TRBJ1-4	CASSGQIREKLFF	TGTGCCAGCAGTGGACAGATCCGTGAAAAACTGTTTTTT
few	TRBV10-3	.	TRBJ2-7	CAISSVASSYEQYF	TGTGCCATCAGCTCAGTAGCGAGCTCCTACGAGCAGTACTTC
.	TRBV5-1	TRBD1	TRBJ2-3	CASSFTGTVPRMDTQYF	TGCGCCAGCAGCTTCACAGGGACAGTACCTAGGATGGATACGCAGTATTTT
.	TRBV10-3	TRBD1	TRBJ2-3	CATGTGRTDTQYF	TGTGCCACCGGGACAGGGCGAACAGATACGCAGTATTTT
.	TRBV6-5	TRBD2	TRBJ2-7	CASRYGLAISSYEQYF	TGTGCCAGCAGATATGGACTAGCGATATCCTCCTACGAGCAGTACTTC
few	TRBV20-1	.	TRBJ2-1	CSARSRYEQFF	TGCAGTGCCAGATCACGTTATGAGCAGTTCTTC
.	TRBV28	TRBD2	TRBJ2-1	CASSLGGLAGGREQFF	TGTGCCAGCAGTTTAGGGGGACTAGCGGGAGGAAGGGAGCAGTTCTTC
once	TRBV10-1	.	TRBJ2-7	CASRGLRTDYYEQYF	TGCGCCAGCAGGGGCCTCAGGACCGACTACTACGAGCAGTACTTC
few	TRBV5-1	TRBD1	TRBJ1-2	CASSSKRQGADYGYTF	TGCGCCAGCAGCTCGAAACGACAGGGGGCGGACTATGGCTACACCTTC
few	TRBV5-1	TRBD2	TRBJ2-1	CASGHPSGSMLYNEQFF	TGCGCCAGCGGCCATCCTAGCGGGAGTATGCTTTACAATGAGCAGTTCTTC
.	TRBV11-1	.	TRBJ1-5	CASSPGRTINQPQHF	TGTGCCAGCAGCCCGGGACGGACCATTAATCAGCCCCAGCATTTT
.	TRBV28	TRBD1	TRBJ2-1	CASRPGTGAHNEQFF	TGTGCCAGCAGGCCCGGGACAGGAGCCCACAATGAGCAGTTCTTC
few	TRBV2	TRBD2	TRBJ2-3	CASSEAGGDTQYF	TGTGCCAGCAGTGAAGCCGGGGGGGATACGCAGTATTTT
few	TRBV5-1	.	TRBJ2-2	CASSSRIGGTGELFF	TGCGCCAGCAGCTCCCGGATCGGAGGCACCGGGGAGCTGTTTTTT
.	TRBV7-2	.	TRBJ2-7	CASSLRFPGPASYEQYF	TGTGCCAGCAGCCTCCGCTTTCCGGGCCCAGCCTCCTACGAGCAGTACTTC
.	TRBV20-1	.	TRBJ2-3	CSASNRKRFADTQYF	TGCAGTGCTAGTAATCGGAAGAGGTTCGCAGATACGCAGTATTTT
.	TRBV20-1	.	TRBJ2-1	CSARDLRDQGYNEQFF	TGCAGTGCTAGAGATCTCCGGGACCAGGGCTACAATGAGCAGTTCTTC
few	TRBV29-1	.	TRBJ2-5	CSVEDLVGEQETQYF	TGCAGCGTTGAAGATCTTGTCGGGGAGCAAGAGACCCAGTACTTC
few	TRBV27	TRBD1	TRBJ2-1	CASTPQGELYNEQFF	TGTGCCAGCACCCCACAGGGGGAATTATACAATGAGCAGTTCTTC
.	TRBV29-1	TRBD2	TRBJ2-7	CSVDSGRGYEQYF	TGCAGCGTTGACAGCGGGAGGGGATACGAGCAGTACTTC
.	TRBV5-5	.	TRBJ1-5	CASSPDPGRPQHF	TGTGCCAGCAGCCCCGATCCCGGTAGGCCCCAGCATTTT
few	TRBV6-6	.	TRBJ2-5	CASSYRSGETQYF	TGTGCCAGCAGTTACAGGTCCGGGGAGACCCAGTACTTC
few	TRBV24-1	.	TRBJ2-3	CATSVDEATDTQYF	TGTGCCACCAGTGTCGACGAGGCCACAGATACGCAGTATTTT
.	TRBV29-1	.	TRBJ2-3	CSVEMRQASVDTQYF	TGCAGCGTTGAAATGCGACAGGCGAGCGTGGATACGCAGTATTTT
.	TRBV7-3	.	TRBJ2-1	CASSLERSYNEQFF	TGTGCCAGCAGCTTAGAGCGGTCCTACAATGAGCAGTTCTTC
.	TRBV27	TRBD2	TRBJ2-1	CASSVELAGEQFF	TGTGCCAGCAGTGTCGAACTAGCGGGGGAGCAGTTCTTC
.	TRBV10-3	.	TRBJ2-3	CAQARTDTDTQYF	TGTGCCCAAGCCCGGACTGACACAGATACGCAGTATTTT
.	TRBV27	.	TRBJ2-7	CASSSGSYNHEQYF	TGTGCCAGCAGTTCCGGATCCTATAACCACGAGCAGTACTTC
.	TRBV29-1	.	TRBJ2-1	CSVRGGSANEQFF	TGCAGCGTTCGAGGGGGGTCAGCAAATGAGCAGTTCTTC
.	TRBV24-1	TRBD2	TRBJ2-3	CATSEETSGRADTQYF	TGTGCCACCAGTGAAGAGACTAGCGGGAGGGCAGATACGCAGTATTTT
.	TRBV4-1	.	TRBJ1-1	CASSLRGLTEAFF	TGCGCCAGCAGCCTCAGGGGATTAACTGAAGCTTTCTTT
few	TRBV29-1	TRBD1	TRBJ1-2	CSVGDRGYGYTF	TGCAGCGTAGGAGACAGGGGCTATGGCTACACCTTC
.	TRBV4-2	.	TRBJ1-4	CASSQDPGTWRDDATNEKLFF	TGTGCCAGCAGCCAAGATCCCGGGACCTGGCGGGATGATGCAACTAATGAAAAACTGTTTTTT
.	TRBV5-1	.	TRBJ1-2	CASSPGRANYGYTF	TGCGCCAGCAGCCCGGGACGAGCGAACTATGGCTACACCTTC
.	TRBV7-2	.	TRBJ2-3	CASSPPRGGNGGDTQYF	TGTGCCAGCAGCCCTCCCAGGGGCGGCAATGGGGGAGATACGCAGTATTTT
once	TRBV7-3	.	TRBJ2-1	CASSPERGDWRGRNERFF	TGTGCCAGCAGCCCAGAAAGAGGGGACTGGCGGGGGCGCAATGAGCGGTTCTTC
few	TRBV7-9	TRBD2	TRBJ2-7	CASSSDPGLANEQYF	TGTGCCAGCAGCTCCGATCCGGGACTAGCGAACGAGCAGTACTTC
many	TRBV10-3	.	TRBJ1-2	CAISDSTRRSGGYTF	TGTGCCATCAGTGACAGTACCCGCAGGAGTGGTGGCTACACCTTC
.	TRBV29-1	.	TRBJ2-7	CSCRDATYEQYF	TGCAGCTGTCGGGACGCTACCTACGAGCAGTACTTC
.	TRBV6-6	.	TRBJ2-1	CASSYSTLSYNEQFF	TGTGCCAGCAGTTACTCGACCCTATCCTACAATGAGCAGTTCTTC
few	TRBV20-1	.	TRBJ2-7	CSARVPGHSYEQYF	TGCAGTGCTAGAGTCCCGGGACACAGCTACGAGCAGTACTTC
.	TRBV7-9	.	TRBJ2-3	CVSSSTGTDTQYF	TGTGTCAGCAGCTCTACAGGCACAGATACGCAGTATTTT
.	TRBV7-8	.	TRBJ2-5	CARSLAGLATQETQYF	TGTGCCAGGAGCTTAGCCGGGCTAGCGACACAAGAGACCCAGTACTTC
.	TRBV7-3	TRBD2	TRBJ2-2	CASSLWGAGGTGELFF	TGTGCCAGCAGCTTATGGGGAGCGGGAGGCACCGGGGAGCTGTTTTTT
.	TRBV29-1	.	TRBJ1-2	CSVEKPGYYGYTF	TGCAGCGTTGAAAAGCCAGGGTACTATGGCTACACCTTC
few	TRBV20-1	TRBD2	TRBJ2-1	CSAPTSGSPYNEQFF	TGCAGTGCCCCGACTAGCGGGAGCCCCTACAATGAGCAGTTCTTC
.	TRBV3-1	.	TRBJ1-2	CASSRTVTANYGYTF	TGTGCCAGCAGCCGAACGGTTACGGCTAACTATGGCTACACCTTC